These 9 T cell receptor beta chains came from one sample sequenced in a study of OX40 agonist ivuxolimab in advanced cancers. This table comes from immunoSEQ multiplex PCR, and its TCRdb copy is limited to in-frame clones, with some not included. The sample carries some 70,000 clones, 75% to 90% recorded once. Sequencing used CD4+ or CD8+ T cells sorted from blood, obtained in a trial of the OX40 agonist ivuxolimab. These receptors were taken from an adult with an advanced solid tumor such as melanoma, head and neck, liver or kidney cancer.

The rearrangement joins TRBV11-2 to TRBJ1-1, with 9 nucleotides matching TRBD1. This CDR3 is 16 amino acids long. CDR1 SGHAT and CDR2 FQNNGV come from the germline V gene. J gave up 4 bases and V 4 bases, and 10 bases lay outside the gene matches. DNA of the CDR3: TGTGCCAGCAGCTCGCTAGGGACAGGGAACTCCACTGAAGCTTTCTTT. Translated, it gives CASSSLGTGNSTEAFF.

The chain links TRBV21-1 to TRBJ2-5; TRBD1, the table's D call, was not compared with the DNA. TRBV21-1 is marked as a pseudogene. The CDR3 covers 15 residues. CDR3 coding DNA: TGTGCCAGCAGCAAAGGCAGGGGAATCTTGGAGACCCAGTACTTC. Its protein product is CASSKGRGILETQYF.

There are a few counts of this clone. The V call is TRBV9, the J call TRBJ1-2, with D perhaps matching TRBD1 (6 bases). This CDR3 spans 15 amino acids. The ends were cut back, 4 bases at V and 4 bases at J, with 17 bases in the middle. Germline CDR1 reads SGDLS; CDR2 reads YYNGEE. The CDR3 region is CASSPGGRHFYGYTF. DNA of the CDR3: TGTGCCAGCAGCCCGGGGGGCAGGCATTTCTATGGCTACACCTTC.

This clone showed up just a few times. V gene TRBV7-9 combines with J gene TRBJ1-2; 7 bases are a match to TRBD1. The CDR3 runs 13 residues. V lost 6 bases to trimming and J lost 7 bases; unmatched junction nucleotides: 8. Germline-derived CDR1 and CDR2 are SEHNR and FQNEAQ (reference sequence). CDR3 bases: TGTGCCAGCAGTCTCACAGGGGTTGGTGGCTACACCTTC. Residues: CASSLTGVGGYTF.

CDR3 loop: CASSLSRGTYNQPQHF. Here the CDR3 DNA reads TGTGCCAGCAGTTTAAGCAGGGGGACCTACAATCAGCCCCAGCATTTT. The rearrangement joins TRBV28 to TRBJ1-5, with 7 bases identical to TRBD1. This CDR3 region has 16 residues. V lost 2 bases, J lost 3 bases, and 7 bases stayed unmatched. Germline assignment: CDR1 MDHEN and CDR2 SYDVKM.

The CDR3 protein is CASRNRGQGYTF. For the CDR3, the DNA is TGTGCCAGCAGGAACAGGGGGCAGGGCTACACCTTC. V is TRBV6-5 and J is TRBJ1-2; 9 positions match TRBD1. The length of the CDR3 is 12 residues. With 6 bases clipped from V and 8 bases from J, the junction kept 4 bases outside the gene matches. The germline CDR1 and CDR2 sequences are MNHEY and SVGAGI.

V gene TRBV25-1 combines with J gene TRBJ2-5; 7 nucleotides agree with TRBD1. From germline, CDR1 is MGHDK and CDR2 SYGVNS. J gave up 5 bases and V 6 bases, and 6 bases lay outside the gene matches. This CDR3 has 13 amino acids. The CDR3 DNA reads as TGTGCCAGCAGCATGACAGGGATGGAGACCCAGTACTTC. This translates into CASSMTGMETQYF.

The chain combines TRBV28 with TRBJ1-5; TRBD1 might be the D (6 bases). This CDR3 has 13 residues. The V gene's germline CDR1 is MDHEN and CDR2 SYDVKM. Trimming took 4 bases from V and 7 from J, leaving 11 bases between them. The CDR3 is CASSSQGRQPQHF. CDR3 in DNA: TGTGCCAGCAGTTCCCAGGGGAGGCAGCCCCAGCATTTT. The variable domain in full, with the rest retrieved from reference TRBV28 and TRBJ1-5, is DVKVTQSSRYLVKRTGEKVFLECVQDMDHENMFWYRQDPGLGLRLIYFSYDVKMKEKGDIPEGYSVSREKKERFSLILESASTNQTSMYLCASSSQGRQPQHFGDGTRLSIL.

V is TRBV11-3 and J is TRBJ2-5; D not resolved. The J call may be in error: the DNA end matches TRBJ2-7 better. Germline CDR1 and CDR2: SGHNT and YENEEA. The CDR3 contains 12 residues. The CDR3 region is CASSESSYEQYF. CDR3 nucleotide sequence: TGTGCCAGCAGCGAAAGCTCCTACGAGCAGTACTTC.